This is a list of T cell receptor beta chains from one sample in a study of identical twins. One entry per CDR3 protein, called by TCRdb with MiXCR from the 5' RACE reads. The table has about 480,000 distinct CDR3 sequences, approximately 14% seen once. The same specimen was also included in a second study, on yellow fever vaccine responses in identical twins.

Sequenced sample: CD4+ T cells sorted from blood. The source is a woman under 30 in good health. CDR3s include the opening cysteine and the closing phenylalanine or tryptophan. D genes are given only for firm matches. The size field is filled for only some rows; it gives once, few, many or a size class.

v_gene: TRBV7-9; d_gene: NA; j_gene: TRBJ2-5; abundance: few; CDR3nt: TGTGCCAGCAGCTTTTACCGGCAAGAGACCCAGTACTTC; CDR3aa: CASSFYRQETQYF
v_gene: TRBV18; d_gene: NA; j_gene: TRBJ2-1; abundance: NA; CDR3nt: TGTGCCAGCTCAAGCCTGCCGTACAATGAGCAGTTCTTC; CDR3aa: CASSSLPYNEQFF
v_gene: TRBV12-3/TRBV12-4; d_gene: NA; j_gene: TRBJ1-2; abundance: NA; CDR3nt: TGTGCCAGCCGAATGGGAGGCGGAAGCTATGGCTACACCTTC; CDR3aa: CASRMGGGSYGYTF
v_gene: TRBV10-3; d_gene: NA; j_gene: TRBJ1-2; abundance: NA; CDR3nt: TGTGCCATCAGCGGGGGGCCTGGCTACACCTTC; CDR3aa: CAISGGPGYTF
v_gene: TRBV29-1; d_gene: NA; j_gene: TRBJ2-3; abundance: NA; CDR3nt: TGCAGCGTTGAAGATTACTCGCGGGGTACGCAGTATTTT; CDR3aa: CSVEDYSRGTQYF
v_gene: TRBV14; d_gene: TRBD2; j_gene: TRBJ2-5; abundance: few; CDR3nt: TGTGCCAGCAGCCAAGCCGGGACTCTAGCGGGAGGGTCGGGAGAGACCCAGTACTTC; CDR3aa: CASSQAGTLAGGSGETQYF
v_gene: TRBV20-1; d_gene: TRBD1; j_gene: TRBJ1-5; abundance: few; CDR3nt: TGCAGTGCTAGGGGACAGTACTTTAGCAATCAGCCCCAGCATTTT; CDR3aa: CSARGQYFSNQPQHF
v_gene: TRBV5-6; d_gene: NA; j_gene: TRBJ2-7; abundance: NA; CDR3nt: TGTGCCAGCAGCTTCACCATAGCCGAGCAGTACTTC; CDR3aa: CASSFTIAEQYF
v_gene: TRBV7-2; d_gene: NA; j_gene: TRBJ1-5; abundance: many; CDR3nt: TGTGCCAGCAGCTCCTCGAGCAATCAGCCCCAGCATTTT; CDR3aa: CASSSSSNQPQHF
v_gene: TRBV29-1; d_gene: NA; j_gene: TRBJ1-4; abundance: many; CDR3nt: TGCAGCGTTGAAAGGCGTCGTAATGAAAAACTGTTTTTT; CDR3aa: CSVERRRNEKLFF
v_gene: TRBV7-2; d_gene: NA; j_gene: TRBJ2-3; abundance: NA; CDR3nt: TGTGCCAGCAGCTTAGCGTACCCTAAGAGTAACAGGGCCCGGGGCACAGATACGCAGTATTTT; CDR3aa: CASSLAYPKSNRARGTDTQYF
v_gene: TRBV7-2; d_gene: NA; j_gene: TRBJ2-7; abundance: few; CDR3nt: TGTGCCAGCAGCTTAGCGGTCAACTACGAGCAGTACTTC; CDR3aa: CASSLAVNYEQYF
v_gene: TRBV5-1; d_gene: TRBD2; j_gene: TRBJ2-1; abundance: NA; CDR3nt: TGCGCCAGCAGCTTGGGGACTAGCGGGAGTGGTGAGCAGTTCTTC; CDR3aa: CASSLGTSGSGEQFF
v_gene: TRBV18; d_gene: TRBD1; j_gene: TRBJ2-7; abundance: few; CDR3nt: TGTGCCAGCTCCACCGGGACAGGGTACGAGCAGTACTTT; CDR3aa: CASSTGTGYEQYF
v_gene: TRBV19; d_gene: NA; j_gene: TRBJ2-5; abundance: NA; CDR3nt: TGTGCCAGTAGTACCGGGACGGAGGAGACCCAGTACTTC; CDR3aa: CASSTGTEETQYF
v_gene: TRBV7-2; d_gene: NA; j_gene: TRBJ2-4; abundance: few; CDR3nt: TGTGCCAGCAGCTTAGGGCAACCGGGACTCAAAAACATTCAGTACTTC; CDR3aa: CASSLGQPGLKNIQYF
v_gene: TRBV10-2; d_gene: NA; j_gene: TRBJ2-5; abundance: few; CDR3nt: TGCGCCAGCAGTGGGAGGGGATACCAAGAGACCCAGTACTTC; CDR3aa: CASSGRGYQETQYF
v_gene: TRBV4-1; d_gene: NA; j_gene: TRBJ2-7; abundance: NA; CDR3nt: TGCGCCAGCAGCCACCTTAGGGACTCTTCCTACGAGCAGTACTTC; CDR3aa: CASSHLRDSSYEQYF
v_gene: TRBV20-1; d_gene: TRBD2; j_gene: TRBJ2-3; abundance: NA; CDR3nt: TGCAGGCTTCGGGAGGTTAGCACAGATACGCAGTATTTT; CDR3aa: CRLREVSTDTQYF
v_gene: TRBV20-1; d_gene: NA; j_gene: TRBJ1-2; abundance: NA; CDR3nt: TGCAGTGCCGCTAACTATGGCTACACCTTC; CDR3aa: CSAANYGYTF
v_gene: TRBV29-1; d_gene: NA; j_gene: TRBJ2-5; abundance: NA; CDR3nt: TGCAGCGTTGGTCGGTCTGTCCAAGAGACCCAGTACTTC; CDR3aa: CSVGRSVQETQYF
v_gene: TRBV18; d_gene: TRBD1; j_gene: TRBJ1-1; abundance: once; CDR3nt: TGTGCCAGCTCACTACCAGACAGGGCGAACACTGAAGCTTTCTTT; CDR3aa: CASSLPDRANTEAFF
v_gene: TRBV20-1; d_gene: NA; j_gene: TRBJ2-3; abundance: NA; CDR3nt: TGCAGTGCGGACCACAGAGCGGTTAGCACAGATACGCAGTATTTT; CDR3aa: CSADHRAVSTDTQYF
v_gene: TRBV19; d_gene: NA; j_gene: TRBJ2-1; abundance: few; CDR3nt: TGTGCCAGTAGTATAGTTGGCCTTGCCACCTACAATGAGCAGTTCTTC; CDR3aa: CASSIVGLATYNEQFF
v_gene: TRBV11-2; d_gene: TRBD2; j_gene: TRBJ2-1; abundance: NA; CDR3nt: TGTGCCAGCAGCTTAATAAGGGGGACTAGCGGGAAGTTGAACAATGAGCAGTTCTTC; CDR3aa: CASSLIRGTSGKLNNEQFF
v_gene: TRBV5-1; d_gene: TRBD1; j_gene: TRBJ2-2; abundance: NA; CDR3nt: TGCGCCAGCAGCTCCGGGGACAGGGATAACACCGGGGAGCTGTTTTTT; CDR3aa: CASSSGDRDNTGELFF
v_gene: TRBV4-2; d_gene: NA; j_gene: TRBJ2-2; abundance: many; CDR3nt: TGTGCCAGCAGCCAACCTCATGGGGGGCCGGTCACCGGGGAGCTGTTTTTT; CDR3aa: CASSQPHGGPVTGELFF
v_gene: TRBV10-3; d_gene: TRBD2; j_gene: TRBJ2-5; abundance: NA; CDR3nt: TGTGCCATCAGTAAAGAGCCGGGACTAGCGGGGAATCGGTACTTC; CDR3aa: CAISKEPGLAGNRYF
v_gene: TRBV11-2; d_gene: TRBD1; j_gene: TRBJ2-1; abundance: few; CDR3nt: TGTGCCAGCAGCTTGACCGGGACAGGGGGCTGGAGTAATGAGCAGTTCTTC; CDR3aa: CASSLTGTGGWSNEQFF
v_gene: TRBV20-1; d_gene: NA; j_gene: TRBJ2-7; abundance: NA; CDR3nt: TGCAGTGCTAGAGGGGGGACATTCGAGCAGTACTTC; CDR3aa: CSARGGTFEQYF
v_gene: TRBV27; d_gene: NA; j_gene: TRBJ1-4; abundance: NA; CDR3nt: TGTGCCAGCAGTTTATCCGGGCGGGAAAAACTGTTTTTT; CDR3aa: CASSLSGREKLFF
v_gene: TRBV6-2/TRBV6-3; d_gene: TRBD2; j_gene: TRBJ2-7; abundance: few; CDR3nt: TGTGCCAGCAGTTACAACCGGGGGGTCAGCTCCTACGAGCAGTACTTC; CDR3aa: CASSYNRGVSSYEQYF
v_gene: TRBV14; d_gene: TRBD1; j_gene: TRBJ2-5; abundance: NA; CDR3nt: TGTGCCAGCAGCCAAGATCCCCCACAGGGGGCAAGAGAGACCCAGTACTTC; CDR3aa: CASSQDPPQGARETQYF
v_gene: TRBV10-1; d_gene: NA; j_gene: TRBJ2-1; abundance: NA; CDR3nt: TGCGCCAGCAGTGAGTCCGGCAGAAACAATGAGCAGTTCTTC; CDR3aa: CASSESGRNNEQFF
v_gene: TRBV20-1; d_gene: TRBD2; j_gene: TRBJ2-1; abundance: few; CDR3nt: TGCAGTGCTAGAGATCCCCGTAGTGTAAGCGGGAGAATCCATAGCTCCTACAATGAGCAGTTCTTC; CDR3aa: CSARDPRSVSGRIHSSYNEQFF
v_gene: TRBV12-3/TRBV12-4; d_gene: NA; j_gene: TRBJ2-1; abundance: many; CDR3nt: TGTGCCAGCAGTTTGCCCGGGACCGGCTATGAGCAGTTCTTC; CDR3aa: CASSLPGTGYEQFF
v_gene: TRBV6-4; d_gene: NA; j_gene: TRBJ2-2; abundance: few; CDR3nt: TGTGCCAGCAGTGACTCGCGCAGCTATTACACCGGGGAGCTGTTTTTT; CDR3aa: CASSDSRSYYTGELFF
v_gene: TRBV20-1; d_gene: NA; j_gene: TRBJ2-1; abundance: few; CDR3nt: TGCAGTGCTAGATCCCTAGGCTCCTACAATGAGCAGTTCTTC; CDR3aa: CSARSLGSYNEQFF
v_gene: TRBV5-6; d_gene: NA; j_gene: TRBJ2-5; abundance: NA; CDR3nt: TGTGCCAGCAGCTTATTCTGGGATGAGACCCAGTACTTC; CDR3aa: CASSLFWDETQYF
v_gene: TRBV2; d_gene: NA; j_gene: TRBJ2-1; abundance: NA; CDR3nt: TGTGCCAGCAGTGAGGACCTAGCGAAGCAGTTCTTC; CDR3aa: CASSEDLAKQFF
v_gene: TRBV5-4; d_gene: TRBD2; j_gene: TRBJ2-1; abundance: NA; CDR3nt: TGTGCCAGCAGCTTCGATCTCGCGGGAGCTTCCTACAATGAGCAGTTCTTC; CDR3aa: CASSFDLAGASYNEQFF
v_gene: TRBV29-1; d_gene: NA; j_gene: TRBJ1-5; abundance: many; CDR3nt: TGCAGCGTGGGAATCTCTAGCAATCAGCCCCAGCATTTT; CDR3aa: CSVGISSNQPQHF
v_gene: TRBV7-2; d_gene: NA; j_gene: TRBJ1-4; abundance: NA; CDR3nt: TGTGCCAGCAGCTTAGAGCGACCGGGGACAAGGCGTGAAAAACTGTTTTTT; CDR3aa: CASSLERPGTRREKLFF
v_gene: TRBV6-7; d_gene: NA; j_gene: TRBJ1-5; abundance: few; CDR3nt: TGTGCCAGCAGTTCCTCTACAGGGCGTGAGCGGAAGCCCCAGCATTTT; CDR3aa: CASSSSTGRERKPQHF
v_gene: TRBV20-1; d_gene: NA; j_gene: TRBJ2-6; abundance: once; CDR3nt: TGCAGTGCTAGAGATCAGGCTGCCAACGTCCTGACTTTC; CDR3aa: CSARDQAANVLTF
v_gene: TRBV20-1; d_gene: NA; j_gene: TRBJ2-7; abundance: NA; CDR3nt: TGCAGTGCCTGGACTGTCGAACGAGGGCAGTACTTC; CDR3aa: CSAWTVERGQYF
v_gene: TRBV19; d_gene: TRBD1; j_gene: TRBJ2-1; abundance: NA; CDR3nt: TGTGCCAGTATTCGGACAGGGGTTGAAGATGAGCAGTTCTTC; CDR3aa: CASIRTGVEDEQFF
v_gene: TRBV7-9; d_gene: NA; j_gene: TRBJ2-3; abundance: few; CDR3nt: TGTGCCAGCAGCCCCGGGGACGCCGGGGATACGCAGTATTTT; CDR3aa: CASSPGDAGDTQYF
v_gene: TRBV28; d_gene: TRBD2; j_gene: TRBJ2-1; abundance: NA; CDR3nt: TGTGCCAGCAGTTTAGGAGCTAGCGGGGGTAGTGAGCAGTTCTTC; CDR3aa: CASSLGASGGSEQFF
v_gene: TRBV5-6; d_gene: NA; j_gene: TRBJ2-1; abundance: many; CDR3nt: TGTGCCAGCAGCTTGCTGGGTGGGGACAATGAGCAGTTCTTC; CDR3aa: CASSLLGGDNEQFF
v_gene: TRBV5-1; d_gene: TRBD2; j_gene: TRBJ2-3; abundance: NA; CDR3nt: TGCGCCAGCAGCTTGGTGGCTAGCGGGACAGATACGCAGTATTTT; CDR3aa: CASSLVASGTDTQYF
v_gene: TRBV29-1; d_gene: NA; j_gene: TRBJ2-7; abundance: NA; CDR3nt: TGCAGCGTTGAAGGGTATGCCTACGAGCAGTACTTC; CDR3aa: CSVEGYAYEQYF
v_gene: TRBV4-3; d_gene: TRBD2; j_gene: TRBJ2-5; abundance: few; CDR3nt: TGCGCCAGCAGCCAAGATATCCCACTAGCGGGAGGGCATGAGACCCAGTACTTC; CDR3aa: CASSQDIPLAGGHETQYF
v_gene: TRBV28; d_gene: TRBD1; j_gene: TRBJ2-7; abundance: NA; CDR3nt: TGTGCCAGCAGTACTGACAGGGGGTTCTACGAGCAGTACTTC; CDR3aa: CASSTDRGFYEQYF
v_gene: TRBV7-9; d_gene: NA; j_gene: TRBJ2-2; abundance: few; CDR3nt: TGTGCCAGCAGCTCCCCCCAGGGGACCTTGAACACCGGGGAGCTGTTTTTT; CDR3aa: CASSSPQGTLNTGELFF
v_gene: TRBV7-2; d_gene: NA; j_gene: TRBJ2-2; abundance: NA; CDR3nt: TGTGCCAGCAGCTCCCGACCGACTACGAACACCGGGGAGCTGTTTTTT; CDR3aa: CASSSRPTTNTGELFF
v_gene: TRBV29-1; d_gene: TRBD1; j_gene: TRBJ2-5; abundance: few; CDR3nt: TGCAGCGTTGAAGGGACAGGCCGAGGGACCCAGTACTTC; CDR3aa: CSVEGTGRGTQYF
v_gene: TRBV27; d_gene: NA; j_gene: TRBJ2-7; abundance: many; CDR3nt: TGTGCCAGCAGTTTATACAGGGTGATAGAGCAGTACTTC; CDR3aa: CASSLYRVIEQYF
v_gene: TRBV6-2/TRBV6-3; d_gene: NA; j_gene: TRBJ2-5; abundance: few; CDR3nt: TGTGCCAGCAGTTCCCAGACAGCAGAAGAGACCCAGTACTTC; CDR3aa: CASSSQTAEETQYF
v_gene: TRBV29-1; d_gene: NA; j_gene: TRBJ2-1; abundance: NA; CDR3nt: TGCAGCGTCACCCGACAGTCCTCCTACAATGAGCAGTTCTTC; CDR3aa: CSVTRQSSYNEQFF